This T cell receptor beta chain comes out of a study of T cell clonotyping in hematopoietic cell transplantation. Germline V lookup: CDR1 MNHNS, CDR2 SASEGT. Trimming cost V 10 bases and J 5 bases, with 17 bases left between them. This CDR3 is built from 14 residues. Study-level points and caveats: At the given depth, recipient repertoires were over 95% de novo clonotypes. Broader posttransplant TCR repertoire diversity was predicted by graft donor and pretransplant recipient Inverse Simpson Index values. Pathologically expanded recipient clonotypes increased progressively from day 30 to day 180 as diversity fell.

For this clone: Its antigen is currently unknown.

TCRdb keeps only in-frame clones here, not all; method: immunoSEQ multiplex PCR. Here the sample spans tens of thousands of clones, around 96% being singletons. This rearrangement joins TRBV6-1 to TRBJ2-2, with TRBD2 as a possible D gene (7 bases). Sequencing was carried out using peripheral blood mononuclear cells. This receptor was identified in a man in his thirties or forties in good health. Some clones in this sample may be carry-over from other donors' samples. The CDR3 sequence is CANGGAAPTGELFF. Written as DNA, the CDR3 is TGTGCCAATGGGGGGGCGGCCCCAACCGGGGAGCTGTTTTTT.